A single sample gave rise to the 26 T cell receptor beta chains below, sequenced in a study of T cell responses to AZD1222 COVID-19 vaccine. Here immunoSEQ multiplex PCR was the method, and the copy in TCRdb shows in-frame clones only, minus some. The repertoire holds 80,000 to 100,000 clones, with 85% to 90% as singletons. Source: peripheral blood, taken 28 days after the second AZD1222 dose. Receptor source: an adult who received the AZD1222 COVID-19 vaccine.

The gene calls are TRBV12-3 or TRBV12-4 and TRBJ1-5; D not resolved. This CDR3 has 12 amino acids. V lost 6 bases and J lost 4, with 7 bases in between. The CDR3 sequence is CASRRVNQPQHF. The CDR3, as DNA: TGTGCCAGCAGGCGTGTAAATCAGCCCCAGCATTTT.

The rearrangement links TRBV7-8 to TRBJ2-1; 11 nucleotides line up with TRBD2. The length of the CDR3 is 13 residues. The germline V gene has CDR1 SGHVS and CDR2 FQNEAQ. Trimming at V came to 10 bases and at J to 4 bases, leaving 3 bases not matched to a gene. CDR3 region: CATRLAGYNEQFF. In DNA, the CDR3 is TGTGCCACCAGACTAGCGGGATACAATGAGCAGTTCTTC.

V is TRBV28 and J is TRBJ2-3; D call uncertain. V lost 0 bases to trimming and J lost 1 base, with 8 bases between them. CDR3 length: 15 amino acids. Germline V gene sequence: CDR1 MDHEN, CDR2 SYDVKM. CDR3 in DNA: TGTGCCAGCAGTTTATGGGGCAGTGGCACAGATACGCAGTATTTT. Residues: CASSLWGSGTDTQYF.

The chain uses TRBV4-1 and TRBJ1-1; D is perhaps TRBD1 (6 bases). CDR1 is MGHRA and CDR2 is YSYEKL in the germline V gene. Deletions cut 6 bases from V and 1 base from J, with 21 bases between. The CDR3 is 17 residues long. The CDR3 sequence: CASSSLNRGAGNTEAFF. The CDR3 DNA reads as TGCGCCAGCAGTTCACTTAATCGGGGGGCGGGGAACACTGAAGCTTTCTTT.

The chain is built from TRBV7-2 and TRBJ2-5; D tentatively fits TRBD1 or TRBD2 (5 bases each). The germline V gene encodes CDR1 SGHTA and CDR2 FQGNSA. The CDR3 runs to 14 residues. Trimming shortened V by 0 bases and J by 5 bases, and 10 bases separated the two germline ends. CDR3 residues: CASSLARGRETQYF. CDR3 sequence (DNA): TGTGCCAGCAGCTTAGCGAGGGGCCGGGAGACCCAGTACTTC.

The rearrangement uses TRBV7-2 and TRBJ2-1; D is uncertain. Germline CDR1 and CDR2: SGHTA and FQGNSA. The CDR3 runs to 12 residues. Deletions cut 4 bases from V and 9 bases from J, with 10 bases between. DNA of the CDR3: TGTGCCAGCAGCTCACCGACCAGTGAGCAGTTCTTC. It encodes CASSSPTSEQFF.

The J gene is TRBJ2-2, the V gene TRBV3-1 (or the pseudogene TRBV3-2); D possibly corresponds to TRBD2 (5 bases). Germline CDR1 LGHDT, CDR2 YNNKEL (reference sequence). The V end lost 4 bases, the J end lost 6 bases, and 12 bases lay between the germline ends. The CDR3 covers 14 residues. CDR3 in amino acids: CASSRGLDPGELFF. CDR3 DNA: TGTGCCAGCAGCCGAGGGTTGGATCCCGGGGAGCTGTTTTTT.

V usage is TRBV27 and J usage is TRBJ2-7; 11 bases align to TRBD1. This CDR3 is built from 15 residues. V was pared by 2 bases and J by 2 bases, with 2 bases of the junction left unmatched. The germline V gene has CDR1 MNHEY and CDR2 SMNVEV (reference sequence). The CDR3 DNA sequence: TGTGCCAGCAGTTTAAGGACAGGGGGCCCCTACGAGCAGTACTTC. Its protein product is CASSLRTGGPYEQYF.

The CDR3 is CASSFMSEQFF. Written as DNA, the CDR3 is TGTGCCAGCAGTTTTATGAGTGAGCAGTTCTTC. The chain employs TRBV12-3 or TRBV12-4 and TRBJ2-1; D is unresolved. This CDR3 has 11 residues. V lost 3 bases and J 9 bases, leaving 6 bases between the germline ends.

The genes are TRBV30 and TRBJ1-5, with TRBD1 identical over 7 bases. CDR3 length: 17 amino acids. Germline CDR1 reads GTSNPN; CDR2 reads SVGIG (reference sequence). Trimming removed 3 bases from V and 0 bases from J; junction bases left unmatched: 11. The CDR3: CAWRARSGQYSNQPQHF. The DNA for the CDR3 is TGTGCCTGGAGGGCGCGCTCGGGACAGTATAGCAATCAGCCCCAGCATTTT.

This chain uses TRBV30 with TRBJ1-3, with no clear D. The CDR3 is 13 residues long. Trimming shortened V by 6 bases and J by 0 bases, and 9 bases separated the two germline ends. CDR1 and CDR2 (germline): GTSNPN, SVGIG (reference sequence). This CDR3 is CACTVSSGNTIYF. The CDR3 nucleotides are TGTGCCTGCACAGTGAGCTCTGGAAACACCATATATTTT.

CDR3 coding DNA: TGTGCCAGCAGTGAAAGGGAGGTCCCCTTCTATGGCTACACCTTC. Amino acids: CASSEREVPFYGYTF. The gene calls are TRBV6-1 and TRBJ1-2, with D hard to call. Germline loops: CDR1 MNHNS, CDR2 SASEGT. This CDR3 contains 15 residues. Deletions cut 2 bases from V and 4 bases from J, with 14 bases between.

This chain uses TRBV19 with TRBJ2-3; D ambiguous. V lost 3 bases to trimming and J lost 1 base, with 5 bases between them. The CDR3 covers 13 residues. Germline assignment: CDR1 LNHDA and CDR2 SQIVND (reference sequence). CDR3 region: CASSMLGTDTQYF. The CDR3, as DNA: TGTGCCAGTAGTATGCTAGGCACAGATACGCAGTATTTT.

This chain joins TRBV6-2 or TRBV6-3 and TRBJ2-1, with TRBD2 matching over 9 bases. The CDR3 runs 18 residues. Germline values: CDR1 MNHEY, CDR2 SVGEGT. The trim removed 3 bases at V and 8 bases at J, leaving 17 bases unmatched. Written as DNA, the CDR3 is TGTGCCAGCAGTTATCCCACCATAGCGGGAGCAGATCTCGATGAGCAGTTCTTC. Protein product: CASSYPTIAGADLDEQFF.

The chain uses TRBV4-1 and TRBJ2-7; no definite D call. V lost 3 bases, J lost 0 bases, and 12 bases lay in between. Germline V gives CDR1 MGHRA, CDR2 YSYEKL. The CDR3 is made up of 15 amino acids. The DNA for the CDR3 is TGCGCCAGCAGCCAGGTGACATGGGACTCCTACGAGCAGTACTTC. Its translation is CASSQVTWDSYEQYF.

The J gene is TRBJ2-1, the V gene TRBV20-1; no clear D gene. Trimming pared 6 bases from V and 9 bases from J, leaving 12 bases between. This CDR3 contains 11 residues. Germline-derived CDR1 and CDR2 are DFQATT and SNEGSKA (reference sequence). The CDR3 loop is CSAPPNGEQFF. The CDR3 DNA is TGCAGTGCCCCCCCCAATGGTGAGCAGTTCTTC.

The CDR3 is CASVQGASNEQFF. For the CDR3, the DNA is TGTGCCAGCGTACAGGGGGCTTCTAATGAGCAGTTCTTC. This chain uses TRBV27 with TRBJ2-1, with 9 bases identical to TRBD1. The CDR3 consists of 13 residues. V was clipped by 8 bases and J by 7 bases; unmatched bases: 6. The germline gives CDR1 MNHEY, CDR2 SMNVEV (reference sequence).

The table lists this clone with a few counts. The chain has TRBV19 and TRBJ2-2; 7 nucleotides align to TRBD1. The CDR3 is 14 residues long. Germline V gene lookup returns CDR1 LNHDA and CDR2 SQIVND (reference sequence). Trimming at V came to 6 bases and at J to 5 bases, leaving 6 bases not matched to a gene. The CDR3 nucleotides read TGTGCCAGTAGGAGGGGACAGACTACCGGGGAGCTGTTTTTT. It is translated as CASRRGQTTGELFF.

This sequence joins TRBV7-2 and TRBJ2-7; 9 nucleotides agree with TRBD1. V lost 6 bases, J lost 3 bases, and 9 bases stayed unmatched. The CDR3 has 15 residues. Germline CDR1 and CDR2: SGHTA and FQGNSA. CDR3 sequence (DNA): TGTGCCAGCAGATTACGGGACAGGGTAGACTACGAGCAGTACTTC. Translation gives CASRLRDRVDYEQYF.

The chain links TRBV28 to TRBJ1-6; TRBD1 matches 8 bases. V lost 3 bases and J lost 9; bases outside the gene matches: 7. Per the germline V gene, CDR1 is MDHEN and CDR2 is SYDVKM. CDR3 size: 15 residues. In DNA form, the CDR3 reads TGTGCCAGCAGTTTGGACAGGGCCACAGGTTCACCCCTCCACTTT. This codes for CASSLDRATGSPLHF.

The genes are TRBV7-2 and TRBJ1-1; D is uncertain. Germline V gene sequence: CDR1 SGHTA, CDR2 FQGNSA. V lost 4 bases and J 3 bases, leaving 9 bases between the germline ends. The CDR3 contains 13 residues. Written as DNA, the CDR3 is TGTGCCAGCAGCTCTGGGATCCACACTGAAGCTTTCTTT. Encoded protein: CASSSGIHTEAFF.

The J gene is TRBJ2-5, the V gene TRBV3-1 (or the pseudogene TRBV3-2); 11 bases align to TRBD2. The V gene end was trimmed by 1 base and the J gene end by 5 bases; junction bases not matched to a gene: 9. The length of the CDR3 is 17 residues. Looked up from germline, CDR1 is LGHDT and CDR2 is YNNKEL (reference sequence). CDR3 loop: CASSQVTSGRVDETQYF. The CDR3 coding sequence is TGTGCCAGCAGCCAAGTTACTAGCGGGAGAGTCGACGAGACCCAGTACTTC.

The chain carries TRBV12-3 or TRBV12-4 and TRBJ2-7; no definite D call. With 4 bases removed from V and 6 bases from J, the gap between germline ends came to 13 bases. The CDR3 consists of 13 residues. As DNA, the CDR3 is TGTGCCAGCAGTTACGATGAGAGGACCGAGCAGTACTTC. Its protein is CASSYDERTEQYF.

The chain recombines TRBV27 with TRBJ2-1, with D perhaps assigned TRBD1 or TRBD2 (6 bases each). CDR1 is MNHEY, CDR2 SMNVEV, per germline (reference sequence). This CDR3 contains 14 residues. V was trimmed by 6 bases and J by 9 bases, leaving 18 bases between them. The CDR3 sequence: CASRSPGAGGEQFF. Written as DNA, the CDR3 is TGTGCCAGCAGGTCCCCGGGGGCCGGGGGTGAGCAGTTCTTC.

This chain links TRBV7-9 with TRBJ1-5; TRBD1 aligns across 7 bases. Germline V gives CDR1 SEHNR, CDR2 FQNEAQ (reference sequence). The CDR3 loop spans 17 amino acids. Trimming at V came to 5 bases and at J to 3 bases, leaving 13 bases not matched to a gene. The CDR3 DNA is TGTGCCAGCAGCCAAGGGGGAGGGGGCGCGGCCAATCAGCCCCAGCATTTT. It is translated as CASSQGGGGAANQPQHF.

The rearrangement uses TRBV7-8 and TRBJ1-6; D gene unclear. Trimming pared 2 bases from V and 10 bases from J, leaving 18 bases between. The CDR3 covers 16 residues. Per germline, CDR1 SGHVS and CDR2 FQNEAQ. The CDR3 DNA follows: TGTGCCAGCAGCTTAAGGCCCCGGGCCGGGGAGTCACCCCTCCACTTT. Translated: CASSLRPRAGESPLHF.